This TCR beta chain came from a study of blood T cell repertoires in COVID-19. Study overall: PBMCs, B-cell-depleted T cells, or T cells provided the cDNA or gDNA that made up the material.

Per the authors' pipeline: Amplifying reference gene primers gave estimates of nucleated cell counts. The method was immunoSEQ multiplex PCR; TCRdb's version includes in-frame clones alone and lacks a portion of them. The D gene and trimming were derived from the DNA, and the V and J assignments and clone size from that table. Among some 400,000 clones listed, roughly 92% were seen once. Categorization into cohorts depended on clinical history that participants reported. No more than 2 weeks before study entry, exposed participants had met a case of COVID-19. Germline V CDR1 and CDR2: GTSNPN, SVGIG (reference sequence). CDR3 length: 13 residues. V lost 3 bases and J lost 4, with 12 bases in between.

The J gene is TRBJ1-1, the V gene TRBV30, with D unresolved. This TCR was sampled from a woman aged 40-49 years who had been exposed to COVID-19. The sequenced sample consisted of PBMCs or T cells enriched from blood (not recorded which). The DNA of the CDR3 is TGTGCCTGGAGCCCGCCCTCCAGCACTGAAGCTTTCTTT. Translation gives CAWSPPSSTEAFF.